There are a few counts of the clone carrying this T cell receptor beta chain. The sample comes from a study of blood T cell repertoires in COVID-19. Generated by immunoSEQ multiplex PCR, the TCRdb table keeps only in-frame clones and is missing some. The table has 200,000 to 300,000 clones, around 80% seen once. Specimen: peripheral blood. This sequence originates from a human donor in a cohort sampled during active COVID-19.

The CDR3 loop reads CASSQGQPGNTIYF. The DNA for the CDR3 is TGTGCCAGCAGCCAAGGACAGCCTGGAAACACCATATATTTT. The chain joins TRBV3-1 (or the pseudogene TRBV3-2) to TRBJ1-3, with D possibly TRBD1 on 5 matching bases. Germline V gene lookup returns CDR1 LGHDT and CDR2 YNNKEL (reference sequence). Deletions cut 1 base from V and 2 bases from J, with 6 bases between. The CDR3 is 14 residues long.